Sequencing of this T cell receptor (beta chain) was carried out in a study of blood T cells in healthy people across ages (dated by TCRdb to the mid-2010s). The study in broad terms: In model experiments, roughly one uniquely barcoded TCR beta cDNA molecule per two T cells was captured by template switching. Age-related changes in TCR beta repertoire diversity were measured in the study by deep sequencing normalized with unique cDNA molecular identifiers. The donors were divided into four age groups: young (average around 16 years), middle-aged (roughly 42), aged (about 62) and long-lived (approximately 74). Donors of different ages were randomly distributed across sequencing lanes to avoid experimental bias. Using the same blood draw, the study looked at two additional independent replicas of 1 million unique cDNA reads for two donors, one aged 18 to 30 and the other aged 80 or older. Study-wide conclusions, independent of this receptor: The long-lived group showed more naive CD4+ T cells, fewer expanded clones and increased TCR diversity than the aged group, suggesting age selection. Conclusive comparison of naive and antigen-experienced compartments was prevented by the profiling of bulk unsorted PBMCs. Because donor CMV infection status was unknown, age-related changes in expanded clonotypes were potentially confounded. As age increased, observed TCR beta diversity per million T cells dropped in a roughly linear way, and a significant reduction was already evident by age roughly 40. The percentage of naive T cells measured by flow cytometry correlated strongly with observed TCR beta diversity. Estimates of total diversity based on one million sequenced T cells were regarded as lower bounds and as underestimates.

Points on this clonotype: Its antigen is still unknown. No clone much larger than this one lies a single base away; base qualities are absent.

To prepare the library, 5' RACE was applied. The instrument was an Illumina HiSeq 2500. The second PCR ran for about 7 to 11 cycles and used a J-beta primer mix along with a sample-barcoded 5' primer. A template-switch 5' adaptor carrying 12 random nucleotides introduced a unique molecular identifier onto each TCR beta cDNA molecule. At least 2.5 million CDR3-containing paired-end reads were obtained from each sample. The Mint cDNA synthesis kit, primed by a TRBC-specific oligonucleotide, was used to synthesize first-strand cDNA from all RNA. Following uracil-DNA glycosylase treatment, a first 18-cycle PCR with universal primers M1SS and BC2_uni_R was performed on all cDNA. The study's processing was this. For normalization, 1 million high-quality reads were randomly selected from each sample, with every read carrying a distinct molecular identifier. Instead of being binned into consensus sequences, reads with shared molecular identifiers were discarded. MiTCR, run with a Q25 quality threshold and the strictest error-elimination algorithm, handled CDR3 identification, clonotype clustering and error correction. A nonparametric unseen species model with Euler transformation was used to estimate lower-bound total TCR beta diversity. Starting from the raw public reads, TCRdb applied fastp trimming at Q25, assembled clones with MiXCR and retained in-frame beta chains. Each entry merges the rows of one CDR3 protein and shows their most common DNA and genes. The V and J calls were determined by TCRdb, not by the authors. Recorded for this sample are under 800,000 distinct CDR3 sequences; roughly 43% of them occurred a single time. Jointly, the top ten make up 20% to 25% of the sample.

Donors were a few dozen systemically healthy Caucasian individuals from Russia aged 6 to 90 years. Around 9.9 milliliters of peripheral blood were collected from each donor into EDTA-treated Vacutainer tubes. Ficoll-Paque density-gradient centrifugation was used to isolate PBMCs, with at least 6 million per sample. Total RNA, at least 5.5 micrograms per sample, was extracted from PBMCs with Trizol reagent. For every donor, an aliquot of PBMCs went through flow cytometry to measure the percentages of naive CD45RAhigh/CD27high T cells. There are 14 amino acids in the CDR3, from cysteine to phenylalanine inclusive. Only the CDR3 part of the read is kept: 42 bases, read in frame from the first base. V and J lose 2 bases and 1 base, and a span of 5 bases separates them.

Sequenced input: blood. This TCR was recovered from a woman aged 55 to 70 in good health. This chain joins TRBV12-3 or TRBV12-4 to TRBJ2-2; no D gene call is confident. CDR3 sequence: CASSLKRNTGELFF. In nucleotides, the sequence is TGTGCCAGCAGTTTAAAGAGGAACACCGGGGAGCTGTTTTTT.